This T cell receptor (beta chain) comes out of a study of shared clonotypes between healthy human individuals. Only CD45RO-negative cells positively selected for CCR7 counted as naive CD8 cells, so terminally differentiated effector memory CD45RA+ cells were excluded. The CDR3 is 16 residues long. Germline CDR1 is SGHVS and CDR2 is FNYEAQ. Unmatched junction bases numbered 6, after V lost 1 base and J lost 3 bases. Some clones are missing from TCRdb's copy, which holds only in-frame ones; the method was immunoSEQ multiplex PCR. This sample yields fewer than 800,000 clones, of which under 95% are seen a single time; 24% belongs to the top ten.

The V gene is TRBV7-6, the J gene TRBJ2-1, with 7 nucleotides matching TRBD2. This TCR came from a man aged 25-45 years in good health. Sequences were obtained from naive CD8+ T cells sorted from blood. CDR3 sequence: CASSLGLAEYYNEQFF. The CDR3 DNA sequence: TGTGCCAGCAGCTTAGGGCTAGCGGAATACTACAATGAGCAGTTCTTC.